This T cell receptor (beta chain) was found in a study of T cells in Graves' hyperthyroidism and ophthalmopathy. Overall study findings and caveats: Blood also carried most thyroid clonotypes expanded above 0.001. In the analysis, a 13 V-J model separated ophthalmopathy from stable hyperthyroidism.

Amplification yielded TCR beta CDR3 regions, with RNA transcripts as the source. The TCR CDR3 was amplified in a first-round RT-PCR using the HTBI primer set. MiXCR, run by TCRdb on the multiplex PCR reads, gives a single entry per CDR3 protein. The sample contains around 360,000 distinct CDR3 sequences, roughly 15% of which appear only once. Active moderate-to-severe ophthalmopathy, Clinical Activity Score at least 3, NOSPECS at least 4, under 3 months' duration. The PBMCs studied were ones that came from around 10 ml fresh peripheral blood. Comment on this clonotype: The antigen is not known.

The V gene end was trimmed by 0 bases and the J gene end by 0 bases; junction bases not matched to a gene: 9. The CDR3 runs to 19 residues. Germline V gives CDR1 SGHRS, CDR2 YFSETQ. The genes are TRBV5-1 and TRBJ2-1; 10 bases align to TRBD1. The sequence was obtained from an older woman with Graves' ophthalmopathy. What was sequenced was blood. In DNA, the CDR3 is TGCGCCAGCAGCTTGGACGGGACAGGGGAGGCTAGCTCCTACAATGAGCAGTTCTTC. It encodes CASSLDGTGEASSYNEQFF.